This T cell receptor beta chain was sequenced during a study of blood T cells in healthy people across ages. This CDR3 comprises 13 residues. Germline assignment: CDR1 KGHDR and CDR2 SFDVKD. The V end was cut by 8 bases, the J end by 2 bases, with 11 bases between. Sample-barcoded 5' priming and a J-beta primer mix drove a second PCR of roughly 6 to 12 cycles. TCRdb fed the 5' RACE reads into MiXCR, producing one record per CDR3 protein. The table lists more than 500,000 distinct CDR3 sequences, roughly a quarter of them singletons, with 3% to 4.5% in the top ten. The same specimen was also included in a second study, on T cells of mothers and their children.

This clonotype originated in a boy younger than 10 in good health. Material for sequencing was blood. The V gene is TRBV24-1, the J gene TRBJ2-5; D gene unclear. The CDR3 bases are TGTGCCACCACCGACCGGCGGCAAGAGACCCAGTACTTC. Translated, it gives CATTDRRQETQYF.